Presented here are 21 T cell receptor beta chains from one specimen sequenced in a study of regulatory T cells in long-lasting Graves disease. Time point specified: newly diagnosed GD, antithyroid drugs for less than 3 months. Generation of the TCR library employed RNA extracted from PBMCs. Sequencing libraries for TCR beta were prepared with iRepertoire HTBI primers and Arm-PCR of CDR3 regions. TCRdb ran MiXCR on the multiplex PCR reads and lists one entry per CDR3 protein. The profile shows 450,000 to 600,000 distinct CDR3 sequences, about 17% of them singletons. These data also featured in a second study, about T cells in Graves' hyperthyroidism and ophthalmopathy.

The source material was peripheral blood mononuclear cells (PBMCs), sampled at new diagnosis, from a patient treated with antithyroid drugs. These receptors were collected from a man aged 40-50 years with Graves disease.

This clonotype showed up just a few times. The chain combines TRBV19 with TRBJ2-1; D gene unclear. Germline CDR1 LNHDA, CDR2 SQIVND (reference sequence). This CDR3 is built from 13 residues. Between the trimmed V and J ends, which lost 3 bases and 7 bases, there was a span of 10 bases. DNA for the CDR3: TGTGCCAGTAGTATCCATCCAAGGAATGAGCAGTTCTTC. It yields the protein CASSIHPRNEQFF.

This clonotype was counted many times. The chain uses TRBV11-3 and TRBJ1-6, with D perhaps matching TRBD1 (5 bases). Germline values: CDR1 SGHNT, CDR2 YENEEA. There are 17 residues in the CDR3. V was trimmed by 6 bases and J by 8 bases, leaving 23 bases between them. The CDR3 bases are TGTGCCAGCAGACCCATAGGGGAGGAACGTCAATATTCACCCCTCCACTTT. Translation: CASRPIGEERQYSPLHF.

This clonotype was seen ten or more times. The rearrangement uses TRBV20-1 and TRBJ2-2; D is uncertain. V was trimmed by 0 bases and J by 5 bases, leaving 10 bases between them. This CDR3 has 14 residues. Germline V gene lookup returns CDR1 DFQATT and CDR2 SNEGSKA (reference sequence). CDR3 nucleotide sequence: TGCAGTGCTAGAGATTCTCCCCTAACCGGGGAGCTGTTTTTT. It is translated as CSARDSPLTGELFF.

This clonotype was picked up a small number of times. This chain uses TRBV29-1 with TRBJ2-3; no clear D gene. Trimming pared 1 base from V and 3 bases from J, leaving 8 bases between. Looked up from germline, CDR1 is SQVTM and CDR2 is ANQGSEA. The CDR3 is made up of 13 amino acids. CDR3 in DNA: TGCAGCGTTGAAGGGTTTGGGACAGATACGCAGTATTTT. Translated, it gives CSVEGFGTDTQYF.

Concerning this clonotype itself: Since a much larger clone is just one base distant, this may be a read error. The rearrangement links TRBV15 to TRBJ2-1, with 8 bases fitting TRBD2. This CDR3 has 19 residues. V was clipped by 1 base and J by 4 bases; unmatched bases: 15. Per germline, CDR1 LNHNV and CDR2 YYDKDF (reference sequence). The CDR3 coding sequence is TGTGCCACCAGCAGAGGGGCGGACTTTGGCGGGAGGACGTACAATGAGCAGTTCTTC. Translating gives CATSRGADFGGRTYNEQFF.

Comments on this clonotype: This clone may be a read error of a much larger clone one base away. The chain joins TRBV7-9 to TRBJ1-1; D ambiguous. Trimming took 6 bases from V and 1 from J, leaving 12 bases between them. CDR1 and CDR2 (germline): SEHNR, FQNEAQ (reference sequence). The CDR3 spans 14 residues. CDR3 in amino acids: CASRVGRWNTEAFF. CDR3 nucleotide sequence: TGTGCCAGCAGAGTGGGCAGGTGGAACACTGAAGCTTTCTTT.

The CDR3 protein is CASSQVSNEKLFF. CDR3 DNA: TGTGCCAGCAGTCAAGTTTCCAATGAAAAACTGTTTTTT. J is TRBJ1-4 and V is TRBV27; the D is unclear. The CDR3 runs to 13 residues. Germline loops: CDR1 MNHEY, CDR2 SMNVEV (reference sequence). The germline V and J ends were trimmed by 5 bases and 5 bases, with 9 bases remaining between them. The variable domain in full, with the rest retrieved from reference TRBV27 and TRBJ1-4, is EAQVTQNPRYLITVTGKKLTVTCSQNMNHEYMSWYRQDPGLGLRQIYYSMNVEVTDKGDVPEGYKVSRKEKRNFPLILESPSPNQTSLYFCASSQVSNEKLFFGSGTQLSVL.

This clonotype was recorded at least ten times. The chain links TRBV29-1 to TRBJ2-7, with D unclear. The CDR3 runs 13 residues. CDR1 SQVTM and CDR2 ANQGSEA come from the germline V gene. The ends were cut back, 6 bases at V and 4 bases at J, with 16 bases in the middle. The CDR3, as DNA: TGCAGCGTGGTATATGGGTTGGGGTACGAGCAGTACTTC. This sequence encodes CSVVYGLGYEQYF.

There are many counts of this clonotype. The chain is built from TRBV2 and TRBJ1-2; 8 bases map to TRBD1. Trimming at V came to 4 bases and at J to 4 bases, leaving 17 bases not matched to a gene. The V gene's germline CDR1 is SNHLY and CDR2 FYNNEI. This CDR3 region has 18 residues. For the CDR3, the DNA is TGTGCCAGCAGTGGGCATCGGGGACAGGCCCCTAGGGGCTATGGCTACACCTTC. This gives the protein CASSGHRGQAPRGYGYTF.

This chain connects TRBV20-1 to TRBJ1-5; maybe TRBD1 (6 bases). Germline V CDR1 and CDR2: DFQATT, SNEGSKA (reference sequence). Trimming removed 6 bases at V and 0 bases at J, with 21 bases between. This CDR3 has 17 residues. The CDR3 DNA follows: TGCAGTGCAAATCTAAGGGGGGGGTTTTATAGCAATCAGCCCCAGCATTTT. Translated: CSANLRGGFYSNQPQHF.

This clonotype was seen ten or more times. This rearrangement joins TRBV5-1 to TRBJ2-3; no firm D call. V was pared by 0 bases and J by 2 bases, with 7 bases between. This CDR3 has 14 residues. Germline loops: CDR1 SGHRS, CDR2 YFSETQ. The CDR3 spells CASSLDRITDTQYF. The CDR3 region has the DNA TGCGCCAGCAGCTTGGACAGAATCACAGATACGCAGTATTTT.

This clonotype showed up many times. The V gene is TRBV6-1, the J gene TRBJ1-2, with D hard to call. The germline gives CDR1 MNHNS, CDR2 SASEGT. Trimming took 1 base from V and 4 from J, leaving 4 bases between them. The CDR3 sequence is 12 residues long. For the CDR3, the DNA is TGTGCCAGCAGTGAAGGCCTCTATGGCTACACCTTC. The encoded protein is CASSEGLYGYTF.

At least ten counts were recorded for this clonotype. The chain has TRBV28 and TRBJ2-7, with 14 bases aligning to TRBD2. Germline CDR1 MDHEN, CDR2 SYDVKM. The CDR3 has 17 amino acids. Trimming removed 2 bases from V and 4 bases from J; junction bases left unmatched: 7. The CDR3 nucleotides are TGTGCCAGCAGTTTACCAAAGGGACTAGCGGGAGCGTACGAGCAGTACTTC. Its translation is CASSLPKGLAGAYEQYF.

This clonotype was seen a few times. The chain uses TRBV30 and TRBJ2-1; unclear D gene. The CDR3 contains 13 residues. Germline lookup yields CDR1 GTSNPN and CDR2 SVGIG (reference sequence). V lost 0 bases and J lost 4, with 7 bases in between. The CDR3 coding sequence is TGTGCCTGGAGTGTATGGCTTTACAATGAGCAGTTCTTC. It translates to CAWSVWLYNEQFF.

This clonotype was counted many times. The chain combines TRBV12-3 or TRBV12-4 with TRBJ2-3; 13 bases map to TRBD2. The ends lost 3 bases at V and 4 bases at J; junction bases unmatched: 7. This CDR3 has 17 amino acids. The CDR3 reads CASSFRTSGRLADTQYF. As DNA, the CDR3 is TGTGCCAGCAGTTTCCGGACTAGCGGGAGACTGGCAGATACGCAGTATTTT.

V usage is TRBV20-1 and J usage is TRBJ2-2; D could derive from TRBD1 or TRBD2 (6 bases each). V lost 3 bases and J 6 bases, leaving 11 bases between the germline ends. Germline-derived CDR1 and CDR2 are DFQATT and SNEGSKA (reference sequence). CDR3 length: 13 residues. CDR3 residues: CSASVGGPGELFF. In DNA, the CDR3 is TGCAGTGCTAGCGTCGGGGGCCCCGGGGAGCTGTTTTTT.

This clonotype was counted at least ten times. The gene calls are TRBV9 and TRBJ2-2; 8 bases fit TRBD2. Germline-derived CDR1 and CDR2 are SGDLS and YYNGEE. This CDR3 has 16 residues. V lost 0 bases to trimming and J lost 5 bases; unmatched junction nucleotides: 6. Here the CDR3 DNA reads TGTGCCAGCAGCGTAGGGGCGGCTAGCGGGACCGGGGAGCTGTTTTTT. This encodes CASSVGAASGTGELFF.

A few counts support this clonotype. The chain recombines TRBV4-1 with TRBJ2-1; the match to TRBD2 covers 10 bases. The CDR3 spans 15 residues. Germline assignment: CDR1 MGHRA and CDR2 YSYEKL. With 0 bases clipped from V and 15 bases from J, the junction kept 11 bases outside the gene matches. CDR3 nucleotide sequence: TGCGCCAGCAGCCAAGATCCTATGGCTAGCGGGAGTCGGTTCTTC. It codes for CASSQDPMASGSRFF.

In this sample, this clonotype turned up many times. The chain carries TRBV28 and TRBJ2-2, with D tentatively TRBD1 or TRBD2 (5 bases each). This CDR3 contains 13 residues. V gave up 3 bases and J gave up 9 bases, with 11 bases separating them. CDR1 is MDHEN, CDR2 SYDVKM, per germline. The CDR3 sequence: CASSLGDVRELFF. In nucleotides, the CDR3 is TGTGCCAGCAGTTTGGGGGATGTCCGGGAGCTGTTTTTT.

At least ten counts were recorded for this clonotype. The chain combines TRBV2 with TRBJ2-2, with TRBD1 as a possible D gene (6 bases). Per the germline V gene, CDR1 is SNHLY and CDR2 is FYNNEI. The CDR3 runs to 15 residues. The germline V and J ends were trimmed by 6 bases and 2 bases, with 13 bases remaining between them. For the CDR3, the DNA is TGTGCCAGCAGGGGGACATCGGCTAACACCGGGGAGCTGTTTTTT. Its translation is CASRGTSANTGELFF.

The chain combines TRBV2 with TRBJ1-5, with TRBD1 as a possible D gene (6 bases). Between the trimmed V and J ends, which lost 8 bases and 7 bases, there was a span of 18 bases. The CDR3 consists of 14 residues. Germline V CDR1 and CDR2: SNHLY, FYNNEI. Here the CDR3 reads CASYYGGRRQPQHF. CDR3 sequence (DNA): TGTGCCAGCTACTACGGGGGGCGCCGCCAGCCCCAGCATTTT.